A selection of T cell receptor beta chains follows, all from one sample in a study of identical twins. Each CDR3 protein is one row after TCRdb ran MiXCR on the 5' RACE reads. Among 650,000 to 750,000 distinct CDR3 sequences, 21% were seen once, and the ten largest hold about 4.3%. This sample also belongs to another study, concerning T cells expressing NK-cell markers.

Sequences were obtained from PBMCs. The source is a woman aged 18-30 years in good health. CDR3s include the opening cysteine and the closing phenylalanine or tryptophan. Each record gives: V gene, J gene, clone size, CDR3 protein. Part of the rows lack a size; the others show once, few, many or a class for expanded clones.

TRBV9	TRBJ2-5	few	CASSGNRGETQYF
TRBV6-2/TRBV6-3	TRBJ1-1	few	CASDRGNTEAFF
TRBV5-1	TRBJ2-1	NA	CASSLSGRESYNEQFF
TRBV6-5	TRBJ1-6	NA	CASSYWGPNSPLHF
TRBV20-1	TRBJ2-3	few	CSAIGRSRADTQYF
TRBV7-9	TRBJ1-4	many	CASRPGGQEKLFF
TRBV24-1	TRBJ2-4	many	CATSDQRGPGDIQYF
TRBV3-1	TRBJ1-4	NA	CASSQVLPQGGPQKLFF
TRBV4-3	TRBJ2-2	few	CASSPLGQVPAGELFF
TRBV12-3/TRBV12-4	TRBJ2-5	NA	CASSLAAKKGTQYF
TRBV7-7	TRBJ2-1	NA	CASSASGGARGEQFF
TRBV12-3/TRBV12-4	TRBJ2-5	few	CASTIKETQYF
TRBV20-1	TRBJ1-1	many	CSARRTRGETEAFF
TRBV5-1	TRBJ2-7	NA	CASSTLGAYEQYF
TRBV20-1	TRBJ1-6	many	CSAREGTGGSPLHF
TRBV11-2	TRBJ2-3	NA	CASSSPHRPDTQYF
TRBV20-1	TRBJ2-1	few	CSARGFGTSAYNEQFF
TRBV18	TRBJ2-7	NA	CASSPTSGAAYEQYF
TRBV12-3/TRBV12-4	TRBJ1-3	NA	CASSFGSHTGNTIYF
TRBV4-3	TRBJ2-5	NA	CASSQVDSPQETQYF